This is a list of T cell receptor beta chains from one sample in a study of cytomegalovirus exposure and HLA in healthy donors. The table came from immunoSEQ multiplex PCR; TCRdb's copy has only in-frame clones and leaves some out. The table lists about 160,000 clones, around nine tenths of them singletons. What was sequenced was PBMCs. These receptors all come from a woman aged 18-29 years in good health and CMV-seronegative. The CDR3 runs from the conserved cysteine through the conserved F or W. Each record gives: J gene, D gene, V gene, clone size, CDR3 length, CDR3 protein, CDR3 DNA. D genes are given only for firm matches. Expanded clones get a size class; other rows say once, few or many, or leave the size out.

TRBJ2-3 | - | TRBV2 | - | 12 | CASNRDTDTQYF | TGTGCCAGCAACAGGGACACAGATACGCAGTATTTT
TRBJ2-7 | - | TRBV4-1 | - | 14 | CASSQGSSGYEQYF | TGCGCCAGCAGCCAAGGAAGTAGCGGCTACGAGCAGTACTTC
TRBJ2-7 | - | TRBV7-9 | - | 12 | CASSTGTYEQYF | TGTGCCAGCAGCACCGGGACTTACGAGCAGTACTTC
TRBJ2-7 | TRBD1 | TRBV27 | few | 14 | CASSFRDRRYEQYF | TGTGCCAGCAGTTTTAGGGACAGACGGTACGAGCAGTACTTC
TRBJ1-1 | - | TRBV20-1 | - | 11 | CSARGSTEAFF | TGCAGTGCTAGAGGGAGCACTGAAGCTTTCTTT
TRBJ1-2 | TRBD1 | TRBV27 | - | 15 | CASSPLPTGPYGYTF | TGTGCCAGCAGCCCATTACCGACAGGGCCGTATGGCTACACCTTC
TRBJ1-1 | - | TRBV30 | once | 14 | CAWSRGSKNTEAFF | TGTGCCTGGAGTCGGGGGTCAAAGAACACTGAAGCTTTCTTT
TRBJ1-2 | - | TRBV7-9 | - | 14 | CASSSRQDPYGYTF | TGTGCCAGCAGCTCGAGACAGGACCCCTATGGCTACACCTTC
TRBJ1-5 | TRBD1 | TRBV7-6 | - | 18 | CASSLLPPGQSAGQPQHF | TGTGCCAGCAGCTTATTACCGCCGGGACAGTCGGCAGGTCAGCCCCAGCATTTT
TRBJ1-1 | - | TRBV7-9 | - | 13 | CASSLYGNTEAFF | TGTGCCAGCAGCTTGTACGGTAACACTGAAGCTTTCTTT
TRBJ1-1 | - | TRBV6-6 | - | 11 | CASNGNTEAFF | TGTGCCAGCAACGGGAACACTGAAGCTTTCTTT
TRBJ1-4 | - | TRBV5-6 | - | 14 | CASSLGSMREKLFF | TGTGCCAGCAGCTTGGGGTCTATGCGGGAAAAACTGTTTTTT
TRBJ1-2 | - | TRBV7-9 | - | 13 | CASNPGPVYGYTF | TGTGCCAGCAACCCGGGTCCAGTCTATGGCTACACCTTC
TRBJ1-5 | - | TRBV19 | - | 13 | CASNQVRNQPQHF | TGTGCCAGTAACCAGGTCCGCAATCAGCCCCAGCATTTT
TRBJ2-7 | TRBD1 | TRBV7-9 | - | 15 | CASSPGQGPLHEQYF | TGTGCCAGCAGCCCGGGACAGGGGCCGCTCCACGAGCAGTACTTC
TRBJ1-6 | - | TRBV9 | few | 14 | CASSVRPRDSPLHF | TGTGCCAGCAGCGTCCGACCACGGGATTCACCCCTCCACTTT
TRBJ1-2 | - | TRBV18 | few | 11 | CASSNGYGYTF | TGTGCCAGCTCAAACGGCTATGGCTACACCTTC
TRBJ2-4 | - | TRBV19 | - | 16 | CASSPDSGRGRIIQYF | TGTGCCAGTAGCCCCGACTCTGGCAGGGGGAGGATCATTCAGTACTTC
TRBJ2-2 | TRBD2 | TRBV5-1 | - | 14 | CASGERGDTGELFF | TGCGCCAGCGGCGAGCGGGGCGACACCGGGGAGCTGTTTTTT
TRBJ2-2 | TRBD2 | TRBV9 | - | 15 | CASSDSGTHTGELFF | TGTGCCAGCAGCGATAGCGGGACTCACACCGGGGAGCTGTTTTTT
TRBJ1-5 | TRBD1 | TRBV27 | - | 19 | CASSLLPGQGGPGNQPQHF | TGTGCCAGCAGTTTACTCCCGGGACAGGGAGGTCCGGGCAATCAGCCCCAGCATTTT
TRBJ2-7 | TRBD1 | TRBV18 | few | 15 | CASSEGTGGSYEQYF | TGTGCCAGCTCTGAAGGGACAGGGGGTTCCTACGAGCAGTACTTC
TRBJ2-6 | - | TRBV2 | many | 17 | CASNLGQSLSGANVLTF | TGTGCCAGCAACTTAGGACAGAGCCTCTCTGGGGCCAACGTCCTGACTTTC
TRBJ1-4 | - | TRBV19 | - | 14 | CASSGGATNEKLFF | TGTGCCAGTAGTGGGGGGGCAACTAATGAAAAACTGTTTTTT
TRBJ2-1 | TRBD2 | TRBV7-9 | - | 18 | CASSFRSTAGTAHNEQFF | TGTGCCAGCAGCTTTCGATCAACAGCGGGGACTGCCCACAATGAGCAGTTCTTC
TRBJ1-6 | - | TRBV30 | - | 10 | CAWGSILLHF | TGTGCCTGGGGGAGTATCCTTCTCCACTTT
TRBJ1-5 | TRBD1 | TRBV27 | - | 15 | CASSPSMDRRQPQHF | TGTGCCAGCAGTCCGTCAATGGACAGGCGTCAGCCCCAGCATTTT
TRBJ1-1 | TRBD1 | TRBV5-4 | once | 15 | CASSFDRGVYTEAFF | TGTGCCAGCAGCTTCGACAGGGGGGTATACACTGAAGCTTTCTTT
TRBJ2-6 | TRBD1 | TRBV6-4 | - | 17 | CASSDSETGTGANVLTF | TGTGCCAGCAGTGACTCAGAGACAGGGACTGGGGCCAACGTCCTGACTTTC
TRBJ2-5 | TRBD1 | TRBV4-1 | - | 15 | CASSQGTGAGETQYF | TGCGCCAGCAGCCAGGGGACAGGGGCAGGAGAGACCCAGTACTTC
TRBJ1-1 | TRBD1 | TRBV6-5 | - | 15 | CASSYLQGRYTEAFF | TGTGCCAGCAGTTACTTACAGGGGCGGTACACTGAAGCTTTCTTT
TRBJ2-2 | - | TRBV6-6 | - | 13 | CASIWTATGELFF | TGTGCCAGCATTTGGACAGCCACCGGGGAGCTGTTTTTT
TRBJ2-2 | - | TRBV6-5 | - | 16 | CASSSGAAGATGELFF | TGTGCCAGCAGTTCCGGGGCGGCGGGGGCAACCGGGGAGCTGTTTTTT
TRBJ2-7 | - | TRBV5-1 | - | 13 | CASSSGLLSEQYF | TGCGCCAGCAGCTCGGGACTCCTAAGCGAGCAGTACTTC
TRBJ1-5 | - | TRBV19 | few | 15 | CASSPGVYSNQPQHF | TGTGCCAGTAGTCCCGGGGTTTATAGCAATCAGCCCCAGCATTTT
TRBJ2-7 | TRBD2 | TRBV9 | - | 15 | CASSPGPAGWGEQYF | TGTGCCAGCAGCCCAGGCCCAGCGGGGTGGGGGGAGCAGTACTTC
TRBJ1-4 | TRBD1 | TRBV11-2 | - | 16 | CASSFGTGGSNEKLFF | TGTGCCAGCAGCTTCGGGACAGGGGGGTCTAATGAAAAACTGTTTTTT
TRBJ2-3 | TRBD2 | TRBV19 | - | 15 | CASKSGRAQTDTQYF | TGTGCCAGTAAGAGCGGGAGGGCACAGACAGATACGCAGTATTTT
TRBJ2-1 | - | TRBV25-1 | once | 15 | CASSGRRSSYNEQFF | TGTGCCAGCAGTGGACGTAGGAGCTCCTACAATGAGCAGTTCTTC
TRBJ2-3 | TRBD2 | TRBV2 | once | 12 | CATGTSEYPWLF | TGTGCCACCGGGACTAGCGAATACCCCTGGCTTTTT
TRBJ1-2 | - | TRBV5-1 | - | 17 | CASNPVSTGNGDYGYTF | TGCGCCAGCAACCCTGTCTCCACAGGGAACGGAGACTATGGCTACACCTTC
TRBJ1-5 | - | TRBV2 | - | 13 | CASRDSLDQPQHF | TGTGCCAGCAGGGACAGCCTAGATCAGCCCCAGCATTTT
TRBJ2-7 | TRBD1 | TRBV18 | - | 17 | CASSPTGDRGLQYEQYF | TGTGCCAGCTCACCGACTGGGGACAGGGGGCTCCAATACGAGCAGTACTTC
TRBJ1-5 | TRBD1 | TRBV19 | few | 16 | CASSSRTGTGYQPQHF | TGTGCCAGTAGTTCTCGAACCGGGACAGGTTATCAGCCCCAGCATTTT
TRBJ2-7 | TRBD1 | TRBV5-4 | - | 15 | CASSSSDRVFYEQYF | TGTGCCAGCAGCTCATCGGACAGGGTCTTCTACGAGCAGTACTTC
TRBJ1-2 | TRBD1 | TRBV6-1 | - | 14 | CASSETGRNYGYTF | TGTGCCAGCAGTGAGACAGGGCGCAACTATGGCTACACCTTC
TRBJ1-2 | TRBD1 | TRBV6-1 | - | 15 | CASHVFRGSFYGYTF | TGTGCCAGTCATGTTTTCAGGGGGTCGTTCTATGGCTACACCTTC
TRBJ2-2 | TRBD1 | TRBV10-3 | - | 14 | CAIRETGETGELFF | TGTGCCATCAGGGAAACAGGGGAGACCGGGGAGCTGTTTTTT
TRBJ2-6 | - | TRBV4-2 | - | 17 | CASSQVDSSSGANVLTF | TGTGCCAGCAGCCAAGTTGACAGCAGCTCTGGGGCCAACGTCCTGACTTTC
TRBJ2-2 | - | TRBV7-3 | few | 15 | CASSFSETRSGELFF | TGTGCCAGCAGCTTTAGCGAGACACGGAGCGGGGAGCTGTTTTTT
TRBJ2-1 | TRBD2 | TRBV4-2 | - | 16 | CASSPALAGDYNEQFF | TGTGCCAGCAGCCCCGCACTAGCGGGGGACTACAATGAGCAGTTCTTC
TRBJ1-6 | TRBD1 | TRBV5-1 | - | 15 | CASSPRTGNGSPLHF | TGCGCCAGCAGCCCACGGACAGGAAACGGATCACCCCTCCACTTT
TRBJ1-4 | - | TRBV7-9 | - | 16 | CASSLGAGRGGEKLFF | TGTGCCAGCAGCTTAGGAGCTGGGCGGGGTGGGGAAAAACTGTTTTTT